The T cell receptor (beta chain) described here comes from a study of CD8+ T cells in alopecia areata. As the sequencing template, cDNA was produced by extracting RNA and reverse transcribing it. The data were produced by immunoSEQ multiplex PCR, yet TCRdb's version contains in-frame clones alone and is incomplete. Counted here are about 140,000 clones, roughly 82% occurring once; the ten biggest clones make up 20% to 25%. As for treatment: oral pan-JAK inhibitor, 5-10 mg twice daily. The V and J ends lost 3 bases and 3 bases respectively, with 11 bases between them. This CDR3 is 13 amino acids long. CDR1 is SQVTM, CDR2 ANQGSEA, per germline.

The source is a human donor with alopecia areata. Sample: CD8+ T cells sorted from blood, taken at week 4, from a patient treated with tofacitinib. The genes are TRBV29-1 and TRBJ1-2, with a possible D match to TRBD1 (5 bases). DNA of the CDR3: TGCAGCGTTGACAGGGAGTCAGACTATGGCTACACCTTC. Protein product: CSVDRESDYGYTF. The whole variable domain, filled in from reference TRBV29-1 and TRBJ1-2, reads SAVISQKPSRDICQRGTSLTIQCQVDSQVTMMFWYRQQPGQSLTLIATANQGSEATYESGFVIDKFPISRPNLTFSTLTVSNMSPEDSSIYLCSVDRESDYGYTFGSGTRLTVV.